Presented here are 11 T cell receptor beta chains from one specimen sequenced in a study of cytomegalovirus exposure and HLA in healthy donors. The PCR had 60 Vbeta and 13 Jbeta primers. Method: immunoSEQ multiplex PCR; TCRdb's copy keeps in-frame clones and lacks some. The sample includes some 180,000 clones, around 85% of them seen just once. Sequenced input: PBMCs. The receptor source for this set is a male donor in good health and CMV-seronegative.

This clone was detected only a few times. V usage is TRBV7-2 and J usage is TRBJ1-2, with 10 positions matching TRBD1. The ends lost 4 bases at V and 7 bases at J; junction bases unmatched: 9. CDR1 and CDR2 (germline): SGHTA, FQGNSA. This CDR3 contains 15 residues. The CDR3 here is CASSYPGQGRGGYTF. Written as DNA, the CDR3 is TGTGCCAGCAGCTACCCGGGACAGGGGCGGGGTGGCTACACCTTC.

Only one count was recorded for this clone. V and J are TRBV4-1 and TRBJ1-1, with D perhaps TRBD1 (6 bases). V lost 6 bases and J 11 bases, leaving 16 bases between the germline ends. The CDR3 covers 12 residues. Germline V lookup: CDR1 MGHRA, CDR2 YSYEKL. CDR3 DNA: TGCGCCAGCAGTTCCCAGGTCCAGGGGGCTTTCTTT. Protein sequence: CASSSQVQGAFF.

The CDR3 DNA reads TGTGCCAGCAGCCGTCACAGGGGACGAACTAATGAAAAACTGTTTTTT. Protein product: CASSRHRGRTNEKLFF. The chain uses TRBV7-9 and TRBJ1-4, with 7 bases identical to TRBD1. The junction had 7 bases not matched to a gene; V was cut back by 5 bases and J by 1 base. Germline CDR1 is SEHNR and CDR2 is FQNEAQ (reference sequence). The CDR3 extends over 16 amino acids.

The chain couples TRBV27 to TRBJ2-2, with TRBD2 identical over 11 bases. The J segment lost 1 base and the V segment lost 6 bases, leaving 1 base of the junction unmatched. This CDR3 spans 15 amino acids. The germline CDR1 and CDR2 sequences are MNHEY and SMNVEV (reference sequence). The CDR3 loop reads CASRGLAVNTGELFF. As DNA, the CDR3 is TGTGCCAGCAGGGGACTAGCGGTGAACACCGGGGAGCTGTTTTTT.

The chain combines TRBV30 with TRBJ1-5; D possibly corresponds to TRBD1 (5 bases). The germline V and J ends were trimmed by 1 base and 2 bases, with 9 bases remaining between them. CDR1 and CDR2 (germline): GTSNPN, SVGIG (reference sequence). The CDR3 length is 14 residues. The CDR3 DNA sequence: TGTGCCTGGAGTGAGCGGGGGGGCAATCAGCCCCAGCATTTT. Protein: CAWSERGGNQPQHF. The variable domain in full, completed from reference TRBV30 and TRBJ1-5, reads SQTIHQWPATLVQPVGSPLSLECTVEGTSNPNLYWYRQAAGRGLQLLFYSVGIGQISSEVPQNLSASRPQDRQFILSSKKLLLSDSGFYLCAWSERGGNQPQHFGDGTRLSIL.

This clone was observed a single time. This chain joins TRBV15 and TRBJ2-3, with 8 bases identical to TRBD1. The CDR3 is 15 residues long. V was pared by 3 bases and J by 6 bases, with 8 bases of the junction left unmatched. Germline CDR1 and CDR2: LNHNV and YYDKDF (reference sequence). The CDR3 region has the DNA TGTGCCACCAGCAGTGGTCAGGGGGCCGAGGATACGCAGTATTTT. As protein: CATSSGQGAEDTQYF.

V and J are TRBV4-3 and TRBJ2-7, with 7 bases aligning to TRBD2. Looked up from germline, CDR1 is LGHNA and CDR2 is YSLEER. V shed 0 bases, J shed 2 bases, and the junction held 4 bases outside the gene matches. This CDR3 comprises 15 residues. As DNA, the CDR3 is TGCGCCAGCAGCCAAGAGCGGGGGTCTCCCTACGAGCAGTACTTC. It specifies CASSQERGSPYEQYF.

The rearrangement uses TRBV5-5 and TRBJ1-2; no firm D call. Trimming took off 4 bases at V and 8 bases at J, with 12 bases between the two ends. Germline CDR1 SGHKS, CDR2 YYEKEE (reference sequence). The CDR3 length is 12 residues. In DNA, the CDR3 is TGTGCCAGCAGCCCCGTCGGGGAGGGCTACACCTTC. Translated, it gives CASSPVGEGYTF.

The chain joins TRBV11-2 to TRBJ1-1; D ambiguous. The germline gives CDR1 SGHAT, CDR2 FQNNGV. Trimming removed 0 bases from V and 4 bases from J, with 12 bases in between. The CDR3 runs 15 residues. The CDR3 loop reads CASSLEVSSGTEAFF. The CDR3 nucleotides are TGTGCCAGCAGCTTAGAGGTTAGTTCTGGCACTGAAGCTTTCTTT. The full variable domain, completed using reference TRBV11-2 and TRBJ1-1, is EAGVAQSPRYKIIEKRQSVAFWCNPISGHATLYWYQQILGQGPKLLIQFQNNGVVDDSQLPKDRFSAERLKGVDSTLKIQPAKLEDSAVYLCASSLEVSSGTEAFFGQGTRLTVV.

The gene calls are TRBV6-1 and TRBJ1-1; 8 bases match TRBD1. The CDR3 has 13 amino acids. Germline lookup yields CDR1 MNHNS and CDR2 SASEGT. The J segment lost 6 bases and the V segment lost 6 bases, leaving 6 bases of the junction unmatched. CDR3 nucleotide sequence: TGTGCCAGCAGGCCAGGGGGCTTCGCTGAAGCTTTCTTT. Translating gives CASRPGGFAEAFF.

This chain links TRBV7-2 with TRBJ2-7, with D uncertain. The V gene lost 5 bases and the J gene lost 1 base, with 9 bases spanning the gap. CDR1 is SGHTA and CDR2 is FQGNSA in the germline V gene. There are 13 residues in the CDR3. CDR3 protein: CASSVGYSYEQYF. The CDR3 DNA follows: TGTGCCAGCAGCGTGGGCTATTCCTACGAGCAGTACTTC.